These 22 T cell receptor beta chains share one sample of origin, sequenced in a study of blood T cells in healthy people across ages. The authors ran a second PCR of roughly 6 to 11 cycles using a sample-barcoded 5' primer and a J-beta primer mix. TCRdb reprocessed the 5' RACE reads with MiXCR, giving one entry per CDR3 protein. This table holds hundreds of thousands of distinct CDR3 sequences, more than 20% found once. The specimen sequenced was blood. Receptors were obtained from a man between 65 and 79 years old in good health.

This clonotype was seen only a few times. The chain employs TRBV12-3 or TRBV12-4 and TRBJ2-7, with no clear D. The CDR3 sequence is 14 residues long. V shed 6 bases and J shed 0 bases, with 12 bases lying between them. This CDR3 is CASSTLGFSYEQYF. For the CDR3, the DNA is TGTGCCAGCAGCACCTTGGGTTTCTCCTACGAGCAGTACTTC.

The chain combines TRBV3-1 with TRBJ1-5, with D possibly matching TRBD1 (5 bases). Per the germline V gene, CDR1 is LGHDT and CDR2 is YNNKEL (reference sequence). Trimming cost V 4 bases and J 7 bases, with 11 bases left between them. This CDR3 has 13 residues. Here the CDR3 reads CASSPTEDQPQHF. In DNA, the CDR3 is TGTGCCAGCAGCCCGACAGAGGACCAGCCCCAGCATTTT.

The J gene is TRBJ1-2, the V gene TRBV27; D ambiguous. Germline CDR1 reads MNHEY; CDR2 reads SMNVEV (reference sequence). This CDR3 is 14 amino acids long. With 5 bases removed from V and 3 bases from J, the gap between germline ends came to 13 bases. CDR3 DNA: TGTGCCAGCAGTCCTCTGGGAGGCCACTATGGCTACACCTTC. Its protein product is CASSPLGGHYGYTF.

This clonotype turned up a few times. A junction end diverges from the germline sequence, so it may reflect a read error. The chain has TRBV27 and TRBJ2-6; D may correspond to TRBD1 or TRBD2 (5 bases each). This CDR3 is built from 15 residues. CDR1 MNHEY and CDR2 SMNVEV come from the germline V gene (reference sequence). This CDR3 reads CASSFLQAGADVLTF. The CDR3 DNA sequence: TGTGCCAGCAGTTTTTTACAGGCCGGGGCCGACGTCCTGACTTTC.

This clonotype appeared a few times. J is TRBJ2-5 and V is TRBV3-1, with 8 bases identical to TRBD2. The J call may not be correct, given that the DNA end is closer to TRBJ2-1. Germline V CDR1 and CDR2: LGHDT, YNNKEL (reference sequence). The CDR3 loop spans 16 amino acids. CDR3 loop: CASSQDQAGVGNEQFF. In DNA form, the CDR3 reads TGTGCCAGCAGCCAAGACCAAGCGGGAGTAGGCAATGAGCAGTTCTTC.

This clonotype was seen more than once but under ten times. V is TRBV6-1 and J is TRBJ2-5; TRBD2 matches 10 bases. From germline, CDR1 is MNHNS and CDR2 SASEGT. CDR3 size: 16 residues. Trimming removed 5 bases from V and 3 bases from J; junction bases left unmatched: 9. CDR3 DNA sequence: TGTGCCAGCAGTCAGGCCGGGCTAGCGGGAGAAGAGACCCAGTACTTC. Translated, it gives CASSQAGLAGEETQYF.

V and J are TRBV28 and TRBJ2-1; 9 nucleotides line up with TRBD1. The CDR3 length is 15 residues. The trim removed 6 bases at V and 3 bases at J, leaving 6 bases unmatched. Germline V gene lookup returns CDR1 MDHEN and CDR2 SYDVKM. This chain's CDR3 is CASSNGTGIYNEQFF. CDR3 coding DNA: TGTGCCAGCAGCAACGGGACAGGGATCTACAATGAGCAGTTCTTC.

The rearrangement joins TRBV20-1 to TRBJ1-4; 10 bases map to TRBD1. The CDR3 runs 14 residues. V shed 1 base and J 6 bases; nucleotides not matched to a gene: 2. Germline loops: CDR1 DFQATT, CDR2 SNEGSKA (reference sequence). The CDR3 protein is CSARVDRGHEKLFF. CDR3 in DNA: TGCAGTGCTAGAGTTGACAGGGGGCATGAAAAACTGTTTTTT.

This chain links TRBV6-1 with TRBJ2-3, with 12 positions matching TRBD2. This CDR3 contains 16 residues. Germline CDR1 reads MNHNS; CDR2 reads SASEGT. Losses at the gene ends were 6 bases for V and 5 bases for J; bases not matched to a gene: 9. The CDR3 loop is CASRPTSGSYGDTQYF. DNA of the CDR3: TGTGCCAGCAGGCCGACTAGCGGGAGCTATGGAGATACGCAGTATTTT.

The chain couples TRBV19 to TRBJ1-4; 8 bases align to TRBD1. CDR3 size: 16 residues. Trimming removed 5 bases from V and 2 bases from J; junction bases left unmatched: 7. The germline V gene has CDR1 LNHDA and CDR2 SQIVND (reference sequence). The CDR3 sequence: CASSPQGALTNEKLFF. CDR3 sequence (DNA): TGTGCCAGTAGTCCTCAGGGGGCGTTGACTAATGAAAAACTGTTTTTT.

This sequence joins TRBV3-1 and TRBJ2-7; no firm D call. The germline V and J ends were trimmed by 0 bases and 7 bases, with 10 bases remaining between them. This CDR3 has 13 amino acids. Germline CDR1 reads LGHDT; CDR2 reads YNNKEL (reference sequence). The CDR3 nucleotides are TGTGCCAGCAGCCAAGATATAGGTACTGAGCAGTACTTC. This sequence encodes CASSQDIGTEQYF.

This clonotype appeared a few times. The rearrangement links TRBV7-2 to TRBJ2-2; 7 bases match TRBD1. Trimming took 6 bases from V and 0 from J; bases not matched to a gene: 7. Germline V gives CDR1 SGHTA, CDR2 FQGNSA. The CDR3 has 16 amino acids. The CDR3 spells CASRGSGTANTGELFF. The CDR3 DNA reads TGTGCCAGCAGGGGATCCGGGACAGCGAACACCGGGGAGCTGTTTTTT.

The chain has TRBV20-1 and TRBJ1-2; D gene unclear. The CDR3 length is 13 residues. V lost 1 base and J lost 0, with 6 bases in between. Germline values: CDR1 DFQATT, CDR2 SNEGSKA (reference sequence). The CDR3 sequence is CSARGQTNYGYTF. As DNA, the CDR3 is TGCAGTGCTAGAGGGCAGACTAACTATGGCTACACCTTC.

This clonotype was picked up a small number of times. The chain joins TRBV20-1 to TRBJ2-5, with D unclear. The V gene lost 1 base and the J gene lost 2 bases, with 23 bases spanning the gap. The germline CDR1 and CDR2 sequences are DFQATT and SNEGSKA (reference sequence). CDR3 length: 18 amino acids. The CDR3 loop reads CSARGFGVAAGDQETQYF. The CDR3 DNA reads as TGCAGTGCTAGAGGGTTTGGGGTCGCGGCTGGGGATCAAGAGACCCAGTACTTC.

This clonotype was seen at least ten times. V and J are TRBV4-1 and TRBJ1-5; D is ambiguous. The germline V gene has CDR1 MGHRA and CDR2 YSYEKL. This CDR3 contains 15 residues. Trimming shortened V by 1 base and J by 0 bases, and 7 bases separated the two germline ends. CDR3 residues: CASSQGHPSNQPQHF. The CDR3 DNA follows: TGCGCCAGCAGCCAAGGGCACCCTAGCAATCAGCCCCAGCATTTT.

In its sample, this clonotype was seen a few times. The chain couples TRBV29-1 to TRBJ1-2; D not certain. This CDR3 spans 10 amino acids. The V gene lost 5 bases and the J gene lost 7 bases, with 8 bases spanning the gap. The V gene's germline CDR1 is SQVTM and CDR2 ANQGSEA. The chain's CDR3 is CSVIEGGYTF. CDR3 bases: TGCAGCGTTATCGAGGGTGGCTACACCTTC. Full variable domain (rest looked up from reference TRBV29-1 and TRBJ1-2): SAVISQKPSRDICQRGTSLTIQCQVDSQVTMMFWYRQQPGQSLTLIATANQGSEATYESGFVIDKFPISRPNLTFSTLTVSNMSPEDSSIYLCSVIEGGYTFGSGTRLTVV.

This chain links TRBV20-1 with TRBJ2-1, with D perhaps being TRBD1 or TRBD2 (6 bases each). The better agreement between TRBJ2-5 and the DNA end casts doubt on the J call. The CDR3 spans 17 residues. Germline values: CDR1 DFQATT, CDR2 SNEGSKA (reference sequence). The CDR3 coding sequence is TGCAGTGCATTGTCCCCTACGACAGGAGGGGGTGGGGAGACCCAGTACTTC. It specifies CSALSPTTGGGGETQYF.

The chain carries TRBV24-1 and TRBJ2-1; D is uncertain. V was cut by 3 bases and J by 0 bases, with 14 bases left in between. CDR1 and CDR2 (germline): KGHDR, SFDVKD. The CDR3 covers 17 residues. The CDR3 nucleotides read TGTGCCACCAGTGATCCTTCCCCTGAAAACTCCTACAATGAGCAGTTCTTC. Translated, it gives CATSDPSPENSYNEQFF.

Comments on this clonotype: Compared with germline, one end of the junction differs, possibly owing to a read error. This sequence joins TRBV6-2 or TRBV6-3 and TRBJ2-7; 10 bases fit TRBD2. The end of the DNA aligns better with TRBJ2-1, so the J call may be wrong. Germline CDR1 and CDR2: MNHEY and SVGEGT. CDR3 length: 14 residues. The DNA for the CDR3 is TGCGCCAGCAAACCGGGACTAGCGCACAATGAGCAGTTCTTC. This gives the protein CASKPGLAHNEQFF.

This clonotype was observed once. The gene calls are TRBV7-2 and TRBJ2-1; weak D call: TRBD1 (6 bases). The CDR3 loop spans 15 amino acids. Germline V lookup: CDR1 SGHTA, CDR2 FQGNSA. V lost 3 bases to trimming and J lost 2 bases, with 11 bases between them. The CDR3: CASSFRDTTYNEQFF. The CDR3 nucleotides read TGTGCCAGCAGCTTCCGGGACACAACCTACAATGAGCAGTTCTTC.

This clonotype was found a few times. V is TRBV20-1 and J is TRBJ2-1, with 10 positions matching TRBD1. Germline lookup yields CDR1 DFQATT and CDR2 SNEGSKA (reference sequence). With V trimmed by 5 bases and J by 6 bases, 10 bases remained unmatched. This CDR3 spans 15 amino acids. CDR3 residues: CSAQIRTGGTNEQFF. Written as DNA, the CDR3 is TGCAGTGCTCAGATCCGGACAGGGGGTACCAATGAGCAGTTCTTC.

This clonotype has more than one count but fewer than ten. V and J are TRBV6-5 and TRBJ1-2, with 8 bases that match TRBD1. Per germline, CDR1 MNHEY and CDR2 SVGAGI. The CDR3 consists of 14 residues. Germline trimming cut 7 bases from V and 5 bases from J; bases unmatched to any gene: 9. The CDR3: CASTGGATGYGYTF. In DNA form, the CDR3 reads TGTGCCAGCACAGGGGGCGCGACCGGGTATGGCTACACCTTC.